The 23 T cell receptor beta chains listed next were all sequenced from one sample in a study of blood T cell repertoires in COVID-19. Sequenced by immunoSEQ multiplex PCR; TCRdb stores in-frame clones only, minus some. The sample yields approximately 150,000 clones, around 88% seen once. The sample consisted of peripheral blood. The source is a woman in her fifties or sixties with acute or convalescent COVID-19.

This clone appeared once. Here the CDR3 DNA reads TGTGCCAGCAGTTACTCGGTTGGCCGCTCTGGAAACACCATATATTTT. This translates into CASSYSVGRSGNTIYF. This chain joins TRBV6-6 and TRBJ1-3; D is unclear. CDR3 size: 16 residues. The V and J ends lost 0 bases and 0 bases respectively, with 9 bases between them. Germline V lookup: CDR1 MNHNY, CDR2 SVGAGI (reference sequence).

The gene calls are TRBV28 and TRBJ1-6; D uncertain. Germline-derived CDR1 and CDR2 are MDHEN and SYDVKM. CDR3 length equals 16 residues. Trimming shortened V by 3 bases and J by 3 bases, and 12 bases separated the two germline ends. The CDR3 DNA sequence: TGTGCCAGCAGTTTTGGAACGCCGGGCTATAATTCACCCCTCCACTTT. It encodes CASSFGTPGYNSPLHF. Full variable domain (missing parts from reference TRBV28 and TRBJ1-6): DVKVTQSSRYLVKRTGEKVFLECVQDMDHENMFWYRQDPGLGLRLIYFSYDVKMKEKGDIPEGYSVSREKKERFSLILESASTNQTSMYLCASSFGTPGYNSPLHFGNGTRLTVT.

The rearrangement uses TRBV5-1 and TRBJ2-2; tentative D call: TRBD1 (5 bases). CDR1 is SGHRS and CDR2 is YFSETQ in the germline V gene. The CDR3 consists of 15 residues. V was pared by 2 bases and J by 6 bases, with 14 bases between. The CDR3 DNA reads TGCGCCAGCAGCTTTGCAGGGCTCCTTTCCGGGGAGCTGTTTTTT. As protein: CASSFAGLLSGELFF. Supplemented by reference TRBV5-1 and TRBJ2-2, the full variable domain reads KAGVTQTPRYLIKTRGQQVTLSCSPISGHRSVSWYQQTPGQGLQFLFEYFSETQRNKGNFPGRFSGRQFSNSRSEMNVSTLELGDSALYLCASSFAGLLSGELFFGEGSRLTVL.

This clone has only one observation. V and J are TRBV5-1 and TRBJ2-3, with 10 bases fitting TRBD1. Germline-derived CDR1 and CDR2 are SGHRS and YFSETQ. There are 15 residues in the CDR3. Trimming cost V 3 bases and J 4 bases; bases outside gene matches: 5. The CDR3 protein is CASSSQTGGADTQYF. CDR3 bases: TGCGCCAGCAGCTCTCAGACAGGGGGCGCAGATACGCAGTATTTT.

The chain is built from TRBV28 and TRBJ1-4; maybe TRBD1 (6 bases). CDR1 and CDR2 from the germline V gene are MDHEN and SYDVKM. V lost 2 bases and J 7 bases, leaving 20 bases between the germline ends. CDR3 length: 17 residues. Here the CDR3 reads CASSLPRDTMGSEKLFF. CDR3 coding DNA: TGTGCCAGCAGTTTACCCCGGGACACAATGGGGAGTGAAAAACTGTTTTTT.

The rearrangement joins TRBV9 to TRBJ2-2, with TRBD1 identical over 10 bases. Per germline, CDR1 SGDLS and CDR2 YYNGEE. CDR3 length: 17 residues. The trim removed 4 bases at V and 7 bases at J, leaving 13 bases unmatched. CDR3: CASSQNPGQGRIGELFF. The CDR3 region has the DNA TGTGCCAGCAGCCAAAATCCGGGACAGGGGAGGATCGGGGAGCTGTTTTTT.

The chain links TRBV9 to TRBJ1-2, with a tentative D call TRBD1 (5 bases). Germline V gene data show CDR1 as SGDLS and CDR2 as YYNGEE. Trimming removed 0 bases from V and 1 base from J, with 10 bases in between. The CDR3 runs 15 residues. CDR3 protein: CASSVAGGYNYGYTF. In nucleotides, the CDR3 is TGTGCCAGCAGCGTAGCGGGGGGTTATAACTATGGCTACACCTTC.

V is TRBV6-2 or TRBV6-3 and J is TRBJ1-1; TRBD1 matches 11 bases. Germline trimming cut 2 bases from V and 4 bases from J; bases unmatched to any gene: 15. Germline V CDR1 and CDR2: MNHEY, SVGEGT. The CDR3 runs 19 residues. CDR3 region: CASSYNLDRGRGGSTEAFF. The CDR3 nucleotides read TGTGCCAGCAGTTACAACCTGGACAGGGGGCGCGGGGGGAGCACTGAAGCTTTCTTT.

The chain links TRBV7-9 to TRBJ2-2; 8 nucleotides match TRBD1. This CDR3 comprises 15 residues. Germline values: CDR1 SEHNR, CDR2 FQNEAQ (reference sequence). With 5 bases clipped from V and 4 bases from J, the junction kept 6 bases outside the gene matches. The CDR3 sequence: CASSPQGALTGELFF. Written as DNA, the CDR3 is TGTGCCAGCAGCCCCCAGGGGGCGCTCACCGGGGAGCTGTTTTTT. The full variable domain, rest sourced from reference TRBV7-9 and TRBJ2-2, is DTGVSQNPRHKITKRGQNVTFRCDPISEHNRLYWYRQTLGQGPEFLTYFQNEAQLEKSRLLSDRFSAERPKGSFSTLEIQRTEQGDSAMYLCASSPQGALTGELFFGEGSRLTVL.

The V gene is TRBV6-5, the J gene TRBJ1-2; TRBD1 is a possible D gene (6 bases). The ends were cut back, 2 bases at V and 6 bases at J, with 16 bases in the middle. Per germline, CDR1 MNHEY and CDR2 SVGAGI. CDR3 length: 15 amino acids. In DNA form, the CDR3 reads TGTGCCAGCAGTTACGGGGGGGGGCCAGTTCATGGCTACACCTTC. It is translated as CASSYGGGPVHGYTF.

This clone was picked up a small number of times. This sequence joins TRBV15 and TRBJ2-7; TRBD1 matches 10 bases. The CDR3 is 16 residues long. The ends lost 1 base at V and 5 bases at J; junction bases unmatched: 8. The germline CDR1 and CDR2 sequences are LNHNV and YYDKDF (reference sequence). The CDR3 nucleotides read TGTGCCACCAGCAGAGGAATAGGGACAGGGGAAAACGAGCAGTACTTC. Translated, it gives CATSRGIGTGENEQYF.

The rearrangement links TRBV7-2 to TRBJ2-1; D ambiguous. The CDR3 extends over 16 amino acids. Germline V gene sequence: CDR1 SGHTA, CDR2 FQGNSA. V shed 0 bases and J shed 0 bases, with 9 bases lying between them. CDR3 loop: CASSLAGRSSYNEQFF. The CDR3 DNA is TGTGCCAGCAGCTTAGCGGGCCGAAGCTCCTACAATGAGCAGTTCTTC. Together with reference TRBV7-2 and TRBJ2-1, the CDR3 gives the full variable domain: GAGVSQSPSNKVTEKGKDVELRCDPISGHTALYWYRQSLGQGLEFLIYFQGNSAPDKSGLPSDRFSAERTGGSVSTLTIQRTQQEDSAVYLCASSLAGRSSYNEQFFGPGTRLTVL.

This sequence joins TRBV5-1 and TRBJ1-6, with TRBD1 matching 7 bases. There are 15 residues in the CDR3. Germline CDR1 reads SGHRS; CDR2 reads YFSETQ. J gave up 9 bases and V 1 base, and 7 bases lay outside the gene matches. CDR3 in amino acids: CASSLQGEESSPLHF. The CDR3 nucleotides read TGCGCCAGCAGCTTGCAGGGGGAGGAAAGTTCACCCCTCCACTTT.

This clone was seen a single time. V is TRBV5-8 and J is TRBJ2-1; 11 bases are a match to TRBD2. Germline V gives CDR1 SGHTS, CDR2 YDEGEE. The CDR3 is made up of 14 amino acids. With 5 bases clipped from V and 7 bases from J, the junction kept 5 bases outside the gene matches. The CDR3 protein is CASRLTSGGNEQFF. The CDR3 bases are TGTGCCAGCAGACTTACTAGCGGGGGAAATGAGCAGTTCTTC.

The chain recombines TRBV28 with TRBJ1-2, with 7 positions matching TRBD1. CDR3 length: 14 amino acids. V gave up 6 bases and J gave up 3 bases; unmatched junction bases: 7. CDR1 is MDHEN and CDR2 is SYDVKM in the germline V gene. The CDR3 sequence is CASRRQGLDYGYTF. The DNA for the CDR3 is TGTGCCAGCAGAAGACAGGGCCTTGACTATGGCTACACCTTC.

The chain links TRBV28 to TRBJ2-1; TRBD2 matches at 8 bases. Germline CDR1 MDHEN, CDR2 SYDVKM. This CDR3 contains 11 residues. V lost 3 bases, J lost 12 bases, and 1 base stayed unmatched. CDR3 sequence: CASSFAGGQFF. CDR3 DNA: TGTGCCAGCAGTTTCGCGGGGGGGCAGTTCTTC.

DNA for the CDR3: TGTGCCAGCAGCCGGGACAGGGGGCAGCCCCAGCATTTT. Translated, it gives CASSRDRGQPQHF. The rearrangement links TRBV7-6 to TRBJ1-5, with TRBD1 matching 11 bases. CDR1 is SGHVS, CDR2 FNYEAQ, per germline. After removal of 5 bases from V and 7 bases from J, the junction contained 1 base not matched to a gene. The CDR3 totals 13 residues.

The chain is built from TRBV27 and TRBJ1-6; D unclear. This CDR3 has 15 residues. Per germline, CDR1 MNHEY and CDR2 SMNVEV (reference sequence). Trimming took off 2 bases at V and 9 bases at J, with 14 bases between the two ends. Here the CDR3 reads CASSLDPALVSPLHF. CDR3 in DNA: TGTGCCAGCAGTTTAGACCCGGCCCTAGTTTCACCCCTCCACTTT.

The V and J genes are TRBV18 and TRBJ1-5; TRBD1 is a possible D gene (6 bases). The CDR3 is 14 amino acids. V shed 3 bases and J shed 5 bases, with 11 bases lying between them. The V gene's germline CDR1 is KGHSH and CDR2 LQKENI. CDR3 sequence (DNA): TGTGCCAGCTCACCTCAGGGGAACCATCAGCCCCAGCATTTT. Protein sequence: CASSPQGNHQPQHF. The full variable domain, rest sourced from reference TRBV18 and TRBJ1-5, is NAGVMQNPRHLVRRRGQEARLRCSPMKGHSHVYWYRQLPEEGLKFMVYLQKENIIDESGMPKERFSAEFPKEGPSILRIQQVVRGDSAAYFCASSPQGNHQPQHFGDGTRLSIL.

The CDR3 loop reads CASSFTSTGSSEQFF. The CDR3 nucleotides read TGCGCCAGCAGCTTTACTTCGACAGGTTCATCGGAGCAGTTCTTC. The chain recombines TRBV5-1 with TRBJ2-1; tentative D call: TRBD1 (6 bases). Germline V gene data show CDR1 as SGHRS and CDR2 as YFSETQ. Between the trimmed V and J ends, which lost 2 bases and 10 bases, there was a span of 19 bases. The CDR3 runs to 15 residues.

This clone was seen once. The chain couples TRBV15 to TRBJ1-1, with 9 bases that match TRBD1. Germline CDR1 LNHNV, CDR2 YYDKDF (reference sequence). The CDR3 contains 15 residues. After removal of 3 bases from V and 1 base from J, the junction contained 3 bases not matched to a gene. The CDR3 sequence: CATSRATGGNTEAFF. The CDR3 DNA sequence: TGTGCCACCAGCAGGGCGACAGGGGGGAACACTGAAGCTTTCTTT.

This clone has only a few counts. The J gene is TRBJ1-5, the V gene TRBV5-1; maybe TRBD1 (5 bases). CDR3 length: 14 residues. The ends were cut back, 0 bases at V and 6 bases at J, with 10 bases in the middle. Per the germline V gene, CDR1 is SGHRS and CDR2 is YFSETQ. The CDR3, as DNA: TGCGCCAGCAGCTTGGATGGGGGGAGTCAGCCCCAGCATTTT. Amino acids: CASSLDGGSQPQHF.

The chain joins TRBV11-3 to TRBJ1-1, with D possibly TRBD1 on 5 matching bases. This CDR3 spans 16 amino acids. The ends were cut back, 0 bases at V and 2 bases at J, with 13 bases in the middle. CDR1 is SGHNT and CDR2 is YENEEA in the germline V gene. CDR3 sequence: CASSLDSVQGNTEAFF. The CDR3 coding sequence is TGTGCCAGCAGCTTAGATTCAGTGCAGGGCAACACTGAAGCTTTCTTT.